This T cell receptor (beta chain) was sequenced during a study of regulatory T cells in long-lasting Graves disease. In its sample, this clonotype was seen many times. CDR3 length equals 13 residues. Germline V gene data show CDR1 as MDHEN and CDR2 as SYDVKM. V shed 6 bases and J shed 10 bases, with 16 bases lying between them. This sample's time point: persistent/refractory GD, antithyroid drugs over 5 years with positive TRAb. RNA extracted from PBMCs served as the sequencing template. TCR beta libraries were built with iRepertoire HTBI primers and Arm-PCR of CDR3 regions. The authors' processing: Roughly 65 TRBV and about 15 TRBJ segments were identified across samples. From the multiplex PCR reads, TCRdb called clonotypes with MiXCR, one entry per CDR3 protein. These V and J calls originate from TCRdb's pipeline instead of the authors' own analysis. Of 400,000 or so distinct CDR3 sequences in the sample, around 20% are singletons; the top ten hold 20% to 25%.

The starting material was peripheral blood mononuclear cells (PBMCs), obtained when the disease was refractory, from a patient treated with antithyroid drugs. The sequence was collected from a female donor with Graves disease. This rearrangement joins TRBV28 to TRBJ1-5; a possible D gene is TRBD1 (5 bases). CDR3 sequence (DNA): TGTGCCAGCAGGGGGGTCCAAGGCCCACCCCAGCATTTT. Translated: CASRGVQGPPQHF.